The rows below give T cell receptor beta chains drawn from one sample of a study of T cell repertoires in cytomegalovirus infection. MiXCR, run by TCRdb on the reads, gives a single entry per CDR3 protein. The sample records approximately 600,000 distinct CDR3 sequences, over 35% being singletons. These receptors' targets are unknown. The material sequenced was cultured PBMCs, taken from culture after CMV antigen stimulation. These receptors all come from a human donor in good health (CMV status not recorded). Some clones in this sample may be carry-over from other donors' samples. Both conserved end residues are part of each CDR3. The D gene is left open where the match is weak. Rows may omit the clone size; those that give it use once, few, many or a size class.

cdr3_nt,cdr3_aa,clone_size,v_call,cdr3_length,j_call,d_call
TGTGCCCTTGGGCCAGGGGCGAACACCGGGGAGCTGTTTTTT,CALGPGANTGELFF,-,TRBV12-3/TRBV12-4,14,TRBJ2-2,-
TGTGCCAGCAGCCTGGACCGATTCGAGCAGTACTTC,CASSLDRFEQYF,few,TRBV7-2,12,TRBJ2-7,-
TGCGCCAGCGGACTAGTCGGCTACAATGAGCAGTTCTTC,CASGLVGYNEQFF,few,TRBV4-3,13,TRBJ2-1,TRBD2
TGTGCCAGCAGCTTAGCAGGGACTAACTACGAGCAGTACTTC,CASSLAGTNYEQYF,-,TRBV7-2,14,TRBJ2-7,TRBD2
TGTGCCAGCAGCCCCGGGGGGCCCTACGAGCAGTACTTC,CASSPGGPYEQYF,few,TRBV12-3/TRBV12-4,13,TRBJ2-7,-
TGTGCCAGCAGACCCGGGACAGGAAATTCACCCCTCCACTTT,CASRPGTGNSPLHF,-,TRBV27,14,TRBJ1-6,TRBD1
TGTGCCAGCAGTTTTGGGACACGCCACCACTATGGCTACACCTTC,CASSFGTRHHYGYTF,few,TRBV12-3/TRBV12-4,15,TRBJ1-2,-
TGTGCCAGCAGACCCGCCGGGACACCAAATGAGCAGTTCTTC,CASRPAGTPNEQFF,-,TRBV6-6,14,TRBJ2-1,-
TGTGCCAGCAGCCCCCACCGGGACCTGCCATTCACAGATACGCAGTATTTT,CASSPHRDLPFTDTQYF,many,TRBV7-8,17,TRBJ2-3,-
TGTGCCAGCAGTGCCCCAAACACCGGGGAGCTGTTTTTT,CASSAPNTGELFF,once,TRBV2,13,TRBJ2-2,-
TGTGCCAGCAGTTATTTGGCACTAGCCGTCACAGATACGCAGTATTTT,CASSYLALAVTDTQYF,-,TRBV6-2/TRBV6-3,16,TRBJ2-3,-
TGTGCCAGCAGCTTAGCCCCGAATGAAAAACTGTTTTTT,CASSLAPNEKLFF,many,TRBV7-6,13,TRBJ1-4,-
TGCGCCAGCAGCCAGAACGAGCTTTCCGGCGATGAGCAGTTCTTC,CASSQNELSGDEQFF,-,TRBV4-3,15,TRBJ2-1,-
TGTGCCAGCACCCCAGGTTACGCCTTTGAAAAACTGTTTTTT,CASTPGYAFEKLFF,-,TRBV28,14,TRBJ1-4,-
TGCGCCAGCAGCCGTGCTGGGGTGATGGACTCTGGAAACACCATATATTTT,CASSRAGVMDSGNTIYF,-,TRBV4-1,17,TRBJ1-3,-
TGTGCCAGTAGTATAGCCTCCGGGACTAGCGGGCCGAAGAGCTCCTACGAGCAGTACTTC,CASSIASGTSGPKSSYEQYF,-,TRBV19,20,TRBJ2-7,TRBD2